This TCR beta chain emerged from a study of blood T cells in healthy people across ages. Whole-study results and caveats: Donors of long life had a larger count of naive CD4+ cells and greater diversity than aged donors. A roughly linear age-dependent decrease characterized TCR beta diversity per million T cells.

CDR3 length: 14 amino acids. Trimming stripped 0 bases from V and 9 bases from J, with 15 bases between. Germline values: CDR1 DFQATT, CDR2 SNEGSKA (reference sequence). Next came a second PCR, run for about 7 to 12 cycles, which used a sample-barcoded 5' primer along with a J-beta primer mix. The template-switch adaptor, which had 12 random nucleotides, put a tag on each cDNA molecule. MiXCR, run by TCRdb on the 5' RACE reads, gives a single entry per CDR3 protein. The sample includes 1,500,000 or so distinct CDR3 sequences, 59% of them seen just once. Donors each provided 8 to 10 milliliters of peripheral blood. Concerning this clonotype: Its antigen is currently unknown.

Material: blood. J is TRBJ2-1 and V is TRBV20-1; D might be TRBD1 (5 bases). This receptor was taken from a man between 18 and 29 years old in good health. The CDR3 DNA sequence: TGCAGTGCTAGAGACCCGGACATTTTCAGTGAGCAGTTCTTC. The encoded protein is CSARDPDIFSEQFF.